This T cell receptor beta chain was retrieved from a study of OX40 agonist ivuxolimab in advanced cancers. Some clones are missing from TCRdb's copy, which holds only in-frame ones; the method was immunoSEQ multiplex PCR. The table includes about 84,000 clones, 84% detected once. Germline V gene sequence: CDR1 GTSNPN, CDR2 SVGIG (reference sequence). V was trimmed by 2 bases and J by 9 bases, leaving 16 bases between them. CDR3 length equals 13 residues. This clone is classed as medium-sized. The sample consisted of CD4+ or CD8+ T cells sorted from blood, taken in a trial of the OX40 agonist ivuxolimab. The clonotype originates from an adult with an advanced solid tumor such as melanoma, head and neck, liver or kidney cancer. J is TRBJ1-2 and V is TRBV30, with a weak D call TRBD1 (5 bases). CDR3 residues: CAWSLERTSSYTF. The CDR3 DNA sequence: TGTGCCTGGAGTTTGGAAAGGACATCTAGCTACACCTTC.